These T cell receptor beta chains were read from a single sample in a study of shared clonotypes between healthy human individuals. Generated by immunoSEQ multiplex PCR, the TCRdb table keeps only in-frame clones and is missing some. The sample shows about 590,000 clones, 95% to 96% of them seen only once. The material sequenced was naive CD8+ T cells sorted from blood. The source is a woman in her 30s in good health. The CDR3 runs from the conserved cysteine through the conserved F or W. D genes are given only for firm matches. Clone sizes are given selectively: once, few, many, or a class where the clone is expanded.

clone_size d_call j_call v_call cdr3_nt cdr3_aa
. . TRBJ2-1 TRBV4-1 TGCGCCAGCAGCCAACTCTTGGGGCCCACCAATGAGCAGTTCTTC CASSQLLGPTNEQFF
. . TRBJ2-7 TRBV27 TGTGCCAGCAGAAAAGACAGTTCCCTCCTCTACGAGCAGTACTTC CASRKDSSLLYEQYF
. . TRBJ2-7 TRBV28 TGTGCCAGCAGTTCGAGGGACACCGCCTACGAGCAGTACTTC CASSSRDTAYEQYF
. TRBD1 TRBJ1-2 TRBV15 TGTGCCACCGCGGGACAGGGGAAGGTTGGCTATGGCTACACCTTC CATAGQGKVGYGYTF
. . TRBJ2-1 TRBV11-2 TGTGCCAGCAGCTTAGATGGGACGGGATACAATGAGCAGTTCTTC CASSLDGTGYNEQFF
. TRBD1 TRBJ2-7 TRBV6-1 TGTGCCAGCAGTACCCAGGGGGCCTACGAGCAGTACTTC CASSTQGAYEQYF
. TRBD1 TRBJ1-4 TRBV4-2 TGTGCCAGCAGCCAAGATGGACAGGGGCCGGGGGAAAAACTGTTTTTT CASSQDGQGPGEKLFF
. TRBD1 TRBJ2-5 TRBV6-1 TGTGCCAGCGGTCGGACAGGGGGCCGCGAGACCCAGTACTTC CASGRTGGRETQYF
. . TRBJ2-3 TRBV7-9 TGTGCCAGCAGCTTAGTATCGTCCATAGTCACAGATACGCAGTATTTT CASSLVSSIVTDTQYF
. . TRBJ2-2 TRBV4-1 TGCGCCAGCAGCCAGTCAGGAATCGCCGGGGAGCTGTTTTTT CASSQSGIAGELFF
. . TRBJ2-2 TRBV10-1 TGCGCCAGCAGTGAAGATTTTGACACCGGGGAGCTGTTTTTT CASSEDFDTGELFF
. TRBD2 TRBJ2-1 TRBV6-1 TGTGCCAGCAGCCCCCGGGGAGGGGAGAATGAGCAGTTCTTC CASSPRGGENEQFF
. . TRBJ1-1 TRBV5-6 TGTGCCAGCAGCTCTCGGGACAACCCCTTGCCCGACACTGAAGCTTTCTTT CASSSRDNPLPDTEAFF
few . TRBJ1-1 TRBV6-5 TGTGCCAGCAGTTACTCTTGGGGGAACACTGAAGCTTTCTTT CASSYSWGNTEAFF
. . TRBJ1-1 TRBV4-1 TGCGCCAGCAGCCCACGGTTGAACACTGAAGCTTTCTTT CASSPRLNTEAFF
. TRBD1 TRBJ2-3 TRBV2 TGTGCCAGCAGCTCGGACAGGGGGGTTGGAGATACGCAGTATTTT CASSSDRGVGDTQYF
. TRBD2 TRBJ2-3 TRBV28 TGTGCCAGCAGTTTCCCATCGGCGGGACTAGCCCAAGCTTATTCGCAGTATTTT CASSFPSAGLAQAYSQYF
once . TRBJ1-1 TRBV18 TGTGCCAGCCCGGGTGGGGCGGGGACCCCGAACACTGAAGCTTTCTTT CASPGGAGTPNTEAFF
. TRBD1 TRBJ2-5 TRBV7-9 TGTGCCAGCAGCCTAGGGACAGGCGTAGGGGAGACCCAGTACTTC CASSLGTGVGETQYF
. . TRBJ2-1 TRBV11-1 TGTGCCAGCAGCCCCCGGGCGGGTATTTACAATGAGCAGTTCTTC CASSPRAGIYNEQFF
. TRBD2 TRBJ2-1 TRBV28 TGTGCCAGCGGTTTTGGCCAGCGGGATATAAATGAGCAGTTCTTC CASGFGQRDINEQFF
. TRBD2 TRBJ2-2 TRBV29-1 TGCAGCGAGCTCCCGGGACTAGCGGGAGCGGCCGGGGAGCTGTTTTTT CSELPGLAGAAGELFF
. . TRBJ2-3 TRBV29-1 TGCAGCGTTGGGGGTATTGGGGCAGCTAGCACAGATACGCAGTATTTT CSVGGIGAASTDTQYF